The 14 T cell receptor beta chains below were found in one sample sequenced in a study of shared clonotypes between healthy human individuals. Sequencing used immunoSEQ multiplex PCR; TCRdb keeps in-frame clones, though not all of them. The repertoire holds hundreds of thousands of clones, with 55% to 85% as singletons. Sequenced material: memory CD4+ T cells sorted from blood. Subset described: CD45RA-negative fraction. The source is a woman aged 25 to 45 in good health.

The CDR3 DNA is TGTGCCAGCAGCTTGGGGGGGCGGCTATCTGAAGCTTTCTTT. Its protein product is CASSLGGRLSEAFF. The chain links TRBV7-9 to TRBJ1-1; TRBD1 might be the D (6 bases). This CDR3 spans 14 amino acids. V was shortened by 3 bases and J by 6 bases, with 14 bases between the two germline ends. Germline V lookup: CDR1 SEHNR, CDR2 FQNEAQ (reference sequence).

The CDR3 region has the DNA TGCAGCGGGACTGGGGCGGGAGGTATGGGCGAGCAGTACTTC. Encoded protein: CSGTGAGGMGEQYF. The V call is TRBV29-1, the J call TRBJ2-7, with 8 bases that match TRBD2. Germline CDR1 SQVTM, CDR2 ANQGSEA. CDR3 length: 14 amino acids. The J segment lost 6 bases and the V segment lost 7 bases, leaving 14 bases of the junction unmatched.

This chain links TRBV6-6 with TRBJ2-1, with 8 bases lining up with TRBD2. CDR3 length equals 12 residues. The ends lost 8 bases at V and 7 bases at J; junction bases unmatched: 4. The germline V gene has CDR1 MNHNY and CDR2 SVGAGI (reference sequence). The CDR3, as DNA: TGTGCCAGCGCGGGGGGCCGGAATGAGCAGTTCTTC. This translates into CASAGGRNEQFF.

The table lists this clone with a few counts. The chain links TRBV7-2 to TRBJ2-7, with D perhaps matching TRBD1 (6 bases). The germline gives CDR1 SGHTA, CDR2 FQGNSA. Trimming stripped 5 bases from V and 3 bases from J, with 11 bases between. This CDR3 has 13 residues. CDR3 DNA: TGTGCCAGCAGCGTAATAGGGGGCTACGAGCAGTACTTC. It yields the protein CASSVIGGYEQYF.

This rearrangement joins TRBV7-7 to TRBJ2-7, with D possibly TRBD2 on 5 matching bases. With 5 bases removed from V and 0 bases from J, the gap between germline ends came to 20 bases. Germline loops: CDR1 SSHAT, CDR2 FNYEAQ (reference sequence). This CDR3 comprises 17 residues. CDR3: CASSKEVLTYSSYEQYF. The DNA of the CDR3 is TGTGCCAGCAGCAAGGAGGTGTTAACGTATTCCTCCTACGAGCAGTACTTC.

The V call is TRBV13, the J call TRBJ2-4; 12 bases agree with TRBD1. CDR3 length: 18 residues. The germline gives CDR1 PRHDT, CDR2 FYEKMQ (reference sequence). Losses at the gene ends were 5 bases for V and 0 bases for J; bases not matched to a gene: 8. This CDR3 is CASSPEGQGALAKNIQYF. The CDR3, as DNA: TGTGCCAGCAGCCCGGAGGGACAGGGGGCCTTAGCCAAAAACATTCAGTACTTC.

In its sample, this clone was seen once. The genes are TRBV11-2 and TRBJ2-7; D is possibly TRBD1 (6 bases). CDR3 length: 12 amino acids. Trimming took off 5 bases at V and 7 bases at J, with 12 bases between the two ends. Germline V CDR1 and CDR2: SGHAT, FQNNGV. The CDR3 nucleotides are TGTGCCAGCAGCGTTGACAGGAATGAGCAGTACTTC. Amino acid sequence: CASSVDRNEQYF.

The CDR3 sequence is CASSEYLGGRAVETQYF. DNA of the CDR3: TGTGCCAGCAGTGAATATTTGGGCGGGAGGGCGGTAGAGACCCAGTACTTC. V is TRBV25-1 and J is TRBJ2-5, with TRBD2 matching over 9 bases. J gave up 4 bases and V 0 bases, and 9 bases lay outside the gene matches. Germline V gene data show CDR1 as MGHDK and CDR2 as SYGVNS. The CDR3 runs 17 residues.

The chain carries TRBV19 and TRBJ2-4; TRBD2 agrees at 7 bases. Per germline, CDR1 LNHDA and CDR2 SQIVND (reference sequence). V trimming: 7 bases; J trimming: 7 bases; junction bases outside the gene matches: 10. The CDR3 contains 14 residues. CDR3 coding DNA: TGTGCCAGTAATGATGGACTAGTGATGAACATTCAGTACTTC. Protein sequence: CASNDGLVMNIQYF.

The chain joins TRBV27 to TRBJ2-3; unclear D gene. The V gene's germline CDR1 is MNHEY and CDR2 SMNVEV (reference sequence). CDR3 length equals 14 residues. The ends were cut back, 8 bases at V and 5 bases at J, with 17 bases in the middle. CDR3 nucleotides: TGTGCCAGCGCGTCTCGGGTACTCGTAGATACGCAGTATTTT. Translation gives CASASRVLVDTQYF.

J is TRBJ1-4 and V is TRBV7-2; D unclear. The CDR3 covers 12 residues. Deletions cut 5 bases from V and 10 bases from J, with 11 bases between. Germline loops: CDR1 SGHTA, CDR2 FQGNSA. CDR3 region: CASSPPRGKLFF. In DNA form, the CDR3 reads TGTGCCAGCAGCCCCCCCCGCGGAAAACTGTTTTTT.

This clone has a count of ten or more. The J gene is TRBJ2-3, the V gene TRBV10-1, with 10 bases fitting TRBD2. Trimming at V came to 4 bases and at J to 0 bases, leaving 4 bases not matched to a gene. The CDR3 is made up of 16 amino acids. Looked up from germline, CDR1 is WNHNN and CDR2 is SYGVQD (reference sequence). The CDR3 is CASSASGRGSTDTQYF. The CDR3 nucleotides read TGCGCCAGCAGTGCTAGCGGGAGAGGGAGCACAGATACGCAGTATTTT.

This clone was counted only a few times. The chain carries TRBV6-1 and TRBJ2-5; TRBD2 might be the D (5 bases). The germline V gene has CDR1 MNHNS and CDR2 SASEGT. V dropped 1 base and J dropped 6 bases, with 9 bases sitting between them. The CDR3 loop spans 13 amino acids. This chain's CDR3 is CASSEGGMKTQYF. CDR3 sequence (DNA): TGTGCCAGCAGTGAAGGAGGGATGAAGACCCAGTACTTC.

Only a few counts were recorded for this clone. The gene calls are TRBV25-1 and TRBJ2-7; D unclear. V was shortened by 4 bases and J by 3 bases, with 7 bases between the two germline ends. CDR1 is MGHDK, CDR2 SYGVNS, per germline. The CDR3 runs to 12 residues. CDR3 DNA: TGTGCCAGCAGTGGACCTGTCTACGAGCAGTACTTC. It translates to CASSGPVYEQYF.